The sequence of this T cell receptor beta chain was determined in a study of T-cell reconstitution after alpha-beta-depleted transplantation in children. Broader study findings: Diversity of TCRbeta at day 60 was high in some patients, arising from surviving recipient T cells and thymic progenitors. Reportedly, roughly two months post-transplant, alpha-beta T cells arose from several hundred expanded graft clones. T-cell counts and diversity at one year following transplant were attributed mainly to newly produced T cells.

TCRbeta library construction was performed incorporating unique molecular identifiers. A single record per CDR3 protein comes from TCRdb applying MiXCR to the PCR reads. Counted here are more than 400,000 distinct CDR3 sequences, around two fifths occurring once; the ten biggest clones make up under 30%. Details on this clonotype: Its specificity is not known.

V shed 2 bases and J shed 5 bases, with 8 bases lying between them. This CDR3 spans 13 amino acids. The sample in question was PBMCs, obtained before TCRalphabeta/CD19-depleted stem cell transplant. The chain combines TRBV12-3 or TRBV12-4 with TRBJ2-3; D gene ambiguous. This clonotype originated in a girl aged 2-10 years with aplastic anemia, due to receive a stem cell transplant. CDR3 nucleotides: TGTGCCAGCAGTTTAAATGATGGAGATACGCAGTATTTT. Amino acids: CASSLNDGDTQYF.